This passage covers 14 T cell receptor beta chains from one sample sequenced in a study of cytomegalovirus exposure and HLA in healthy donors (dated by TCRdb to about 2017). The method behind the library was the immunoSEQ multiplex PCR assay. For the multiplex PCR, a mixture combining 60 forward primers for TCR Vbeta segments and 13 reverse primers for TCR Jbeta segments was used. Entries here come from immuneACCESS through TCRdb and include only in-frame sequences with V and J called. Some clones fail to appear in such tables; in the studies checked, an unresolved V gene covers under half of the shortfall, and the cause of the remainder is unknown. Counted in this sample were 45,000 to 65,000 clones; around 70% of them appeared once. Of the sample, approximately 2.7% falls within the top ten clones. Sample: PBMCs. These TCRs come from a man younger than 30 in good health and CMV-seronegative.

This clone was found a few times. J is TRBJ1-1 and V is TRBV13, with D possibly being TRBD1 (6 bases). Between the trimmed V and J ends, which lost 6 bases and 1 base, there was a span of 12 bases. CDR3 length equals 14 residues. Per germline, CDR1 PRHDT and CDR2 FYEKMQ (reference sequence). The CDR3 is CASSSYRENTEAFF. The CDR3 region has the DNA TGTGCCAGCAGTTCCTACAGGGAGAACACTGAAGCTTTCTTT. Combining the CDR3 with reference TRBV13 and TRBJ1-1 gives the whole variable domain AAGVIQSPRHLIKEKRETATLKCYPIPRHDTVYWYQQGPGQDPQFLISFYEKMQSDKGSIPDRFSAQQFSDYHSELNMSSLELGDSALYFCASSSYRENTEAFFGQGTRLTVV.

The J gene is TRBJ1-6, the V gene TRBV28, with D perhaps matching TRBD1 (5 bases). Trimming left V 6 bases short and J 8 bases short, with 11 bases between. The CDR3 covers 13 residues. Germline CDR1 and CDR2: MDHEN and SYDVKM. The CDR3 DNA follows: TGTGCCAGCAGACGGACAAGGGATTCACCCCTCCACTTT. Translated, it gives CASRRTRDSPLHF.

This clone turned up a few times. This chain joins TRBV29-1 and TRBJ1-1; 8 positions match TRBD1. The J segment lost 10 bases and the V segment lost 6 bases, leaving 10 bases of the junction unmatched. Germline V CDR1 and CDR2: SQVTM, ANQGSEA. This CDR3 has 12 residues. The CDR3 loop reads CSVTPTGGRAFF. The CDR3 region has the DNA TGCAGCGTAACCCCTACAGGGGGTAGAGCTTTCTTT.

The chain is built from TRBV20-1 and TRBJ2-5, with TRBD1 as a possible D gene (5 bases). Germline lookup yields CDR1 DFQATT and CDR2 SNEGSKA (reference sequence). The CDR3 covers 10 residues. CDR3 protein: CRQGQETQYF. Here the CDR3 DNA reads TGCCGCCAGGGTCAAGAGACCCAGTACTTC.

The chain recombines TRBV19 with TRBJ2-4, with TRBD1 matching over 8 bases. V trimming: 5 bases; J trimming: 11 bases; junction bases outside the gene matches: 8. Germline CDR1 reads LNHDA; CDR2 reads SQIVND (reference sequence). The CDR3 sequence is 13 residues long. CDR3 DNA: TGTGCCAGTAGTCCTGGGACAGGAATGGTTCAGTACTTC. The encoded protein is CASSPGTGMVQYF. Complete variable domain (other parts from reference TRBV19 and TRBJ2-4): DGGITQSPKYLFRKEGQNVTLSCEQNLNHDAMYWYRQDPGQGLRLIYYSQIVNDFQKGDIAEGYSVSREKKESFPLTVTSAQKNPTAFYLCASSPGTGMVQYFGAGTRLSVL.

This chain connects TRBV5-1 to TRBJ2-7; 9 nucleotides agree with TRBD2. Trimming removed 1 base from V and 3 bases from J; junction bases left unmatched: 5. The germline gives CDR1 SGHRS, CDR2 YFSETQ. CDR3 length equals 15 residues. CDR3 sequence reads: CASSLSAGGGYEQYF. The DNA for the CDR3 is TGCGCCAGCAGCTTGAGCGCGGGAGGGGGCTACGAGCAGTACTTC.

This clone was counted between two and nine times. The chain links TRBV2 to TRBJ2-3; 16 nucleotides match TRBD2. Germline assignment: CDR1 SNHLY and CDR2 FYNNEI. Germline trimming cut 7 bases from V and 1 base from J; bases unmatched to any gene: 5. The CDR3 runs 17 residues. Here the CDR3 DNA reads TGTGCCAGCATCGGGACTAGCGGGAGGGCAGGCACAGATACGCAGTATTTT. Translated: CASIGTSGRAGTDTQYF.

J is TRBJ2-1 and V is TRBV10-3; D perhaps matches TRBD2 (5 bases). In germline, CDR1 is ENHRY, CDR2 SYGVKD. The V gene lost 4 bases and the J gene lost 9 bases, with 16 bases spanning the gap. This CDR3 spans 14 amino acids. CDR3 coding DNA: TGTGCCATCAGTGTGGATCTAGCCCATGGTGAGCAGTTCTTC. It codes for CAISVDLAHGEQFF.

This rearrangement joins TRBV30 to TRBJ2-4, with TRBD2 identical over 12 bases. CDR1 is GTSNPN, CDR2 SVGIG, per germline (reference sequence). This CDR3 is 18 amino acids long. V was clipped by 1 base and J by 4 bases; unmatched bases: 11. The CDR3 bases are TGTGCCTGGAGTGCCCGACTAGCGGGAGCGGGAGATAAAAACATTCAGTACTTC. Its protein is CAWSARLAGAGDKNIQYF.

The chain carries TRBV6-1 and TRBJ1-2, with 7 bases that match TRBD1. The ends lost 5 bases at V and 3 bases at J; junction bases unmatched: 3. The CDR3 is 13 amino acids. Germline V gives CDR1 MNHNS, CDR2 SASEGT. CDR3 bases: TGTGCCAGCAGTTTTACAGGGGACTATGGCTACACCTTC. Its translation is CASSFTGDYGYTF.

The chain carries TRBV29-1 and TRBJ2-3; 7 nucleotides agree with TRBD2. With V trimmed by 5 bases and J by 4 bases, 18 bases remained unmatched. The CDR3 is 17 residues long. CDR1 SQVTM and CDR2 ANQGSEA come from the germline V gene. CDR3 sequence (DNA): TGCAGCGTTACTGAGCGGGGACTCAAAGCGAGGGCAGATACGCAGTATTTT. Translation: CSVTERGLKARADTQYF.

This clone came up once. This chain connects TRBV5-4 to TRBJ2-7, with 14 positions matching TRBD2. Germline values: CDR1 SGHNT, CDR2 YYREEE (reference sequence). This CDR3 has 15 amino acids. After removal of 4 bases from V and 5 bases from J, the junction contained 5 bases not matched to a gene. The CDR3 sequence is CASSPGTSGSDEQYF. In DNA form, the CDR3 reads TGTGCCAGCAGCCCGGGGACTAGCGGGAGCGACGAGCAGTACTTC.

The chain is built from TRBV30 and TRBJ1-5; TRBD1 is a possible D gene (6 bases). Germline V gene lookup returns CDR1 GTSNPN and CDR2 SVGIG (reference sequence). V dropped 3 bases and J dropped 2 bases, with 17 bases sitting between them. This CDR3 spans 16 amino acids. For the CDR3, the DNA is TGTGCCTGGAGCCACAAGGGGGGGGCCGGCAATCAGCCCCAGCATTTT. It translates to CAWSHKGGAGNQPQHF.

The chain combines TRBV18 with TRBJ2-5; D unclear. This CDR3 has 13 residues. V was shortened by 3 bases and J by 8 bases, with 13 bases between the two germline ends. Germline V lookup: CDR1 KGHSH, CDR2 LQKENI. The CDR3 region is CASSPPTLPTQYF. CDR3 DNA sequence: TGTGCCAGCTCACCCCCGACTCTCCCTACCCAGTACTTC.